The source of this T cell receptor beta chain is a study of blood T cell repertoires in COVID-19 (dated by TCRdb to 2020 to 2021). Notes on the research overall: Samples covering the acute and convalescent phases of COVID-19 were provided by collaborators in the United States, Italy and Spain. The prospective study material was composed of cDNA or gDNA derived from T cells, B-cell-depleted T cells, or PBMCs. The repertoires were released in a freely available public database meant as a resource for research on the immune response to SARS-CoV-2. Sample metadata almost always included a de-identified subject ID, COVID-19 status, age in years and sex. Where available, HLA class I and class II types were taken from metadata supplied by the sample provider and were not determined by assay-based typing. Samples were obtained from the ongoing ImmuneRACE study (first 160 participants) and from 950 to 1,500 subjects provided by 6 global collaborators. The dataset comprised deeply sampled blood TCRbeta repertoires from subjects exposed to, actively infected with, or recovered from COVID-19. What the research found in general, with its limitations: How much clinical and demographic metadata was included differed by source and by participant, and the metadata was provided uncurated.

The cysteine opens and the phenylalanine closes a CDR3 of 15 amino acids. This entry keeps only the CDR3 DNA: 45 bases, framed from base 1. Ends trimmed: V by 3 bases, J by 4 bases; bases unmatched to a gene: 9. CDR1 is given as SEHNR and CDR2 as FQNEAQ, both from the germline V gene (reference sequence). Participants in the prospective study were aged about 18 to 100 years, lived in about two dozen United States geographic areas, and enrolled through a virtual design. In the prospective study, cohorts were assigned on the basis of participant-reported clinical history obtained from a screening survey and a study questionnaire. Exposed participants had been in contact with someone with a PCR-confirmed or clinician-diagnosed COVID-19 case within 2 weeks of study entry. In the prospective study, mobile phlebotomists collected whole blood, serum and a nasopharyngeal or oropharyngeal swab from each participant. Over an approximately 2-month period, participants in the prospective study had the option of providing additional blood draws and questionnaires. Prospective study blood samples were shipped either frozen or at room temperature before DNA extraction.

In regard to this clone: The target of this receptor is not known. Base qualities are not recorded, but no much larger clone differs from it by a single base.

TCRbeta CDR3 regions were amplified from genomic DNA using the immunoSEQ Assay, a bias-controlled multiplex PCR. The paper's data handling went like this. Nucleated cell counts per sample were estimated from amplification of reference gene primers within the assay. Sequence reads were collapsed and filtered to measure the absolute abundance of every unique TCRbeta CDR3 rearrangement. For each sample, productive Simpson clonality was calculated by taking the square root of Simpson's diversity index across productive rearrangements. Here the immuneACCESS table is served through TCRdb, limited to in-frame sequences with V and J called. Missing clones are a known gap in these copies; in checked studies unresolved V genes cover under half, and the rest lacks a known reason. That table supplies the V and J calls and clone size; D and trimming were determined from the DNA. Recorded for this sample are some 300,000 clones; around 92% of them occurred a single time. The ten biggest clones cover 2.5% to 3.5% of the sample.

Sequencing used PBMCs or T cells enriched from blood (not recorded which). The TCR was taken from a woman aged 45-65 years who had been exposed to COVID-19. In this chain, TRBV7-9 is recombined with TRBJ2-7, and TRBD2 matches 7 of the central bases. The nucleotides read TGTGCCAGCAGCTTGTCAGTGGGGGGGGTGTACGAGCAGTACTTC. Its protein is CASSLSVGGVYEQYF.